This T cell receptor beta chain derives from a study of blood T cell repertoires in COVID-19 (dated by TCRdb to about 2020). A note on the overall study: Samples covering the acute and convalescent phases of COVID-19 were provided by collaborators in the United States, Italy and Spain. The samples were drawn from the first 160 participants of the ongoing ImmuneRACE study and from over 950 subjects provided by 6 global collaborators. Sample metadata almost always included a de-identified subject ID, COVID-19 status, age in years and sex. HLA class I and class II types, where available, came from metadata supplied by the sample provider rather than from assay-based typing. Subjects who had been exposed to COVID-19, were actively infected with it, or had recovered from it provided the deeply sampled blood TCRbeta repertoires that made up the dataset. The prospective study material was composed of cDNA or gDNA derived from T cells, B-cell-depleted T cells, or PBMCs. A freely available public database, intended as a resource for researchers studying the immune response to SARS-CoV-2, is where the repertoires were released. Beyond this particular receptor, the publication reports: How much clinical and demographic metadata was included differed by source and by participant, and the metadata was provided uncurated.

With regard to this clone: Its target antigen remains unknown. No much larger clonotype is one base removed from it; base qualities were not supplied.

Each collaborating institution followed its own protocols to collect whole blood in K2EDTA tubes. For TCRbeta analysis, collaborators shipped samples in one of three forms: frozen whole blood, isolated PBMCs, or DNA extracted from either of those sample types. TCRbeta CDR3 regions were amplified from genomic DNA using the immunoSEQ Assay, a bias-controlled multiplex PCR. The authors processed their data as follows. The number of nucleated cells in each sample was estimated from the amplification of reference gene primers within the assay. To quantify the absolute abundance of each unique TCRbeta CDR3 rearrangement, sequence reads were collapsed and filtered. For each sample, productive Simpson clonality was calculated as the square root of Simpson's diversity index over productive rearrangements. The immuneACCESS repertoire file appears here via TCRdb, limited to in-frame rearrangements. These files lack a portion of the clones; in checked studies, under half of the deficit traces to unresolved V genes, and the cause of the others is not known. That table furnishes V, J and clone size, whereas the DNA furnished D and trimming. In all, the sample holds some 80,000 clones, and about four fifths of those were seen once. Around 36% of the sample goes to the ten largest clones.

The germline V gene (reference sequence) specifies LNHDA as CDR1 and SQIVND as CDR2. V and J lose 4 bases and 6 bases, and a span of 16 bases separates them. The CDR3 runs 15 residues from the cysteine to the phenylalanine. Solely the CDR3 DNA is kept, with 45 bases framed from the first base. Recombination joined TRBV19 with TRBJ1-5; TRBD1 is perhaps the D gene, given 5 matching bases. This TCR derives from a woman in her seventies with acute or convalescent COVID-19. Specimen: peripheral blood. The CDR3 loop reads CASSTRDSLSQPQHF. DNA sequence: TGTGCCAGTAGTACAAGAGACAGCCTCAGTCAGCCCCAGCATTTT.